This TCR beta chain was documented in a study of PD-1 blockade in classical Hodgkin lymphoma. Study context: Patients were given intravenous nivolumab, 3 mg/kg, every 2 weeks.

V was trimmed by 4 bases and J by 11 bases, leaving 23 bases between them. Looked up from germline, CDR1 is SNHLY and CDR2 is FYNNEI. This CDR3 has 15 residues. Sequencing was performed with immunoSEQ multiplex PCR; in TCRdb, only in-frame clones are kept and a portion is missing. Among 20,000 to 30,000 clones listed, around 84% were seen once. This clone has only a few counts. Its antigen is still unknown. Time point: cycle 4 day 1 (C4D1), after 6 weeks of nivolumab. In every patient, relapse followed autologous stem cell transplantation, while exposure to brentuximab vedotin differed. Study conclusions and caveats: Complete responders showed a baseline diversity that resembled the diversity of newly diagnosed patients. The authors excluded patients who started nivolumab under 1 year after ASCT. The study found that TCR diversity rose significantly by C4D1 in CD4+ but not CD8+ cells.

The origin of this receptor is a human donor with classical Hodgkin lymphoma. The V and J genes are TRBV2 and TRBJ1-1; tentatively, D is TRBD1 (6 bases). The specimen was peripheral blood mononuclear cells (PBMCs), collected before the fourth cycle of nivolumab. The CDR3 DNA follows: TGTGCCAGCAGTGGTCGGGGCAGGGGTACAGTCGGGGCTTTCTTT. Amino acids: CASSGRGRGTVGAFF.